Listed below are T cell receptor beta chains from one sample, sequenced in a study of read filtering for tumor transcriptome and immune sequencing. TCRdb analysed the reads with MiXCR anew, one entry per CDR3 protein. This table holds roughly 130,000 distinct CDR3 sequences, over 10% found once. The sample consisted of a population of CD138-negative cells sorted from bone marrow. The receptor source for this set is a donor over 35 with multiple myeloma. CDR3s include the opening cysteine and the closing phenylalanine or tryptophan.

V gene: TRBV7-9
J gene: TRBJ2-1
CDR3 protein: CASSSGGHNEQFF

V gene: TRBV20-1
J gene: TRBJ1-5
CDR3 protein: CSASPVGYQPQHF

V gene: TRBV19
J gene: TRBJ2-6
CDR3 protein: CASSISGQGAFGANVLTF

V gene: TRBV6-2/TRBV6-3
J gene: TRBJ1-5
CDR3 protein: CASSFSYSNQPQHF

V gene: TRBV6-5
J gene: TRBJ2-1
CDR3 protein: CASSSRPGDNEQFF

V gene: TRBV7-2
J gene: TRBJ2-5
CDR3 protein: CASSLGGEGGETQYF

V gene: TRBV29-1
J gene: TRBJ2-1
CDR3 protein: CSVAVYDEQFF

V gene: TRBV20-1
J gene: TRBJ2-2
CDR3 protein: CSAVRQANTGELFF

V gene: TRBV20-1
J gene: TRBJ2-1
CDR3 protein: CSARVTGYNEQFF

V gene: TRBV20-1
J gene: TRBJ1-1
CDR3 protein: CSAPPSGELYTEAFF

V gene: TRBV29-1
J gene: TRBJ2-2
CDR3 protein: CSVEEPGELFF

V gene: TRBV10-3
J gene: TRBJ2-2
CDR3 protein: CAISESAGAGNTGELFF

V gene: TRBV5-1
J gene: TRBJ2-5
CDR3 protein: CASGFSQGHQETQYF

V gene: TRBV30
J gene: TRBJ2-5
CDR3 protein: CAWSLQETQYF

V gene: TRBV7-2
J gene: TRBJ2-3
CDR3 protein: CASNSGTRETDTQYF

V gene: TRBV6-1
J gene: TRBJ1-6
CDR3 protein: CASRPSPGTGGTPLHF

V gene: TRBV7-2
J gene: TRBJ1-5
CDR3 protein: CASSSRGGNDQPQHF

V gene: TRBV7-3
J gene: TRBJ2-3
CDR3 protein: CASSPVYTRADTQYF

V gene: TRBV20-1
J gene: TRBJ2-3
CDR3 protein: CSARANGRAVDAQYF